Sequencing of this TCR beta chain was carried out in a study of control samples from healthy donors and cancer patients. The sample holds many counts of this clone. V was trimmed by 7 bases and J by 9 bases, leaving 15 bases between them. Germline values: CDR1 LNHNV, CDR2 YYDKDF (reference sequence). The CDR3 sequence is 13 residues long. TCRdb keeps only in-frame clones here, not all; method: immunoSEQ multiplex PCR. The sample yields roughly 93,000 clones, about 88% seen once. The chain recombines TRBV15 with TRBJ1-4, with D unclear. Input material: PBMCs. This TCR was recovered from a woman aged 45 to 65 with colorectal cancer. As DNA, the CDR3 is TGTGCCACCATGACATACAGTTCAAAAAAACTGTTTTTT. Protein: CATMTYSSKKLFF.